This TCR beta chain stems from a study of CD8 T cells in Susac syndrome. About the study: When blood was collected, patients with Susac syndrome were therapy-naive, were taking corticosteroids, or were receiving intravenous immunoglobulin alone. Study results and limitations: Susac-specific public clones were found in both the total CD8+ and the CD8+ TEMRA repertoires, with some 16 in the former and roughly five in the latter. Among people with Susac, CD8+ clonal expansion was greatest in TEMRA cells and active patients.

Points on this clonotype: Its antigen is undetermined.

The CDR3 loop spans 14 amino acids. Looked up from germline, CDR1 is SQVTM and CDR2 is ANQGSEA. V shed 0 bases, J shed 5 bases, and the junction held 6 bases outside the gene matches. RNA totalling about 0.5 to 1 ug underwent reverse transcription with random hexamers. Coverage of TCR beta CDR3 amplification by immunoSEQ multiplex PCR extended to 54 Vbeta and 13 Jbeta. TCRdb independently ran MiXCR on the immunoSEQ multiplex PCR reads; one entry per CDR3 protein. This repertoire shows around 130,000 distinct CDR3 sequences, about 94% found once; its top ten account for about 0.28%. The genes are TRBV29-1 and TRBJ1-1; 7 bases fit TRBD1. The clonotype comes from a human donor with Susac syndrome. Source material: CD8+ T cells from PBMCs. CDR3 residues: CSVEDKGAGTEAFF. CDR3 coding DNA: TGCAGCGTTGAAGATAAGGGGGCGGGGACTGAAGCTTTCTTT.